This TCR beta chain derives from a study of breast tumors, draining lymph nodes, adjacent tissues. Germline V gene data show CDR1 as SEHNR and CDR2 as FQNEAQ (reference sequence). Trimming stripped 8 bases from V and 8 bases from J, with 18 bases between. The CDR3 length is 13 residues. This clonotype was seen at least ten times. TCRdb redid the calling of the multiplex PCR reads with MiXCR, one entry per CDR3 protein. The top ten clones hold around 1.1% of a sample with about 300,000 distinct CDR3 sequences, roughly 31% of them seen once. Samples came from axillary lymph nodes draining the breast cancer.

V gene TRBV7-9 combines with J gene TRBJ1-2; the D gene is possibly TRBD1 (5 bases). The sequence was collected from a female donor with breast cancer. Some clones in this sample may be carry-over from other donors' samples. Sample: axillary lymph node tissue. The DNA for the CDR3 is TGTGCCAGCGGGTGGGCAGGGACGGGCGGCTACACCTTC. Residues: CASGWAGTGGYTF. The full variable domain, its missing parts supplied by reference TRBV7-9 and TRBJ1-2, is DTGVSQNPRHKITKRGQNVTFRCDPISEHNRLYWYRQTLGQGPEFLTYFQNEAQLEKSRLLSDRFSAERPKGSFSTLEIQRTEQGDSAMYLCASGWAGTGGYTFGSGTRLTVV.